These T cell receptor beta chains were read from a single sample in a study of CD4+ T cells in melanoma. Sequencing was performed with immunoSEQ multiplex PCR; in TCRdb, only in-frame clones are kept and a portion is missing. This table has about 140,000 clones, about 93% appearing once. The source of these receptors is a human donor with melanoma. Each CDR3 is given with its conserved first and last residue. A D gene is named only where the DNA matches it firmly. The size field is filled for only some rows; it gives once, few, many or a size class.

v_gene: TRBV4-1; abundance: -; j_gene: TRBJ2-7; d_gene: -; CDR3nt: TGCGCCAGCAGCCAAGGGATAGCCGCATCCCGAGAGCAGTACTTC; CDR3aa: CASSQGIAASREQYF
v_gene: TRBV6-1; abundance: -; j_gene: TRBJ2-5; d_gene: TRBD1; CDR3nt: TGTGCCAGCAGTGTTCTCCCGACAGGGGCAGGAGAGACCCAGTACTTC; CDR3aa: CASSVLPTGAGETQYF
v_gene: TRBV7-7; abundance: -; j_gene: TRBJ2-7; d_gene: TRBD1; CDR3nt: TGTGCCAGCAGTCGGGACAGGGCCGACGAGCAGTACTTC; CDR3aa: CASSRDRADEQYF
v_gene: TRBV28; abundance: -; j_gene: TRBJ1-3; d_gene: -; CDR3nt: TGTGCCAGCACCTTGGGGGGAACAAGAGGTCCTCGCCCCTATTTT; CDR3aa: CASTLGGTRGPRPYF
v_gene: TRBV6-1; abundance: -; j_gene: TRBJ1-6; d_gene: TRBD1; CDR3nt: TGTGCCAGCAGAGGACAGGGGAATTCACCCCTCCACTTT; CDR3aa: CASRGQGNSPLHF
v_gene: TRBV30; abundance: -; j_gene: TRBJ1-4; d_gene: -; CDR3nt: TGTGCCTGGACCTATGGCAGTTTGGAAAAACTGTTTTTT; CDR3aa: CAWTYGSLEKLFF
v_gene: TRBV18; abundance: -; j_gene: TRBJ2-3; d_gene: -; CDR3nt: TGTGCCAGCTCACCTAGGGGGGGGCCAGATACGCAGTATTTT; CDR3aa: CASSPRGGPDTQYF
v_gene: TRBV18; abundance: -; j_gene: TRBJ2-3; d_gene: -; CDR3nt: TGTGCCAGCTCACCACAGGGCACAGATACGCAGTATTTT; CDR3aa: CASSPQGTDTQYF
v_gene: TRBV19; abundance: -; j_gene: TRBJ2-6; d_gene: -; CDR3nt: TGTGCCAGCCAAGACAGTTCCCTCTCTGGGGCCAACGTCCTGACTTTC; CDR3aa: CASQDSSLSGANVLTF
v_gene: TRBV5-1; abundance: -; j_gene: TRBJ2-4; d_gene: TRBD2; CDR3nt: TGCGCCAGCAGCTGGCCCGGGGGGGGAAACATTCAGTACTTC; CDR3aa: CASSWPGGGNIQYF
v_gene: TRBV19; abundance: -; j_gene: TRBJ2-5; d_gene: TRBD2; CDR3nt: TGTGCCAGTAGTCCTTACCTAGCGGGGGCCCAAGAGACCCAGTACTTC; CDR3aa: CASSPYLAGAQETQYF
v_gene: TRBV7-8; abundance: -; j_gene: TRBJ1-1; d_gene: TRBD1; CDR3nt: TGTGCCAGCAGCGCAATAGGACAGGGCGCTGAAGCTTTCTTT; CDR3aa: CASSAIGQGAEAFF
v_gene: TRBV7-9; abundance: -; j_gene: TRBJ2-1; d_gene: TRBD1; CDR3nt: TGTGCCAGCAGCTTACGTGGGACAGGGGACAATGAGCAGTTCTTC; CDR3aa: CASSLRGTGDNEQFF
v_gene: TRBV18; abundance: -; j_gene: TRBJ1-1; d_gene: TRBD1; CDR3nt: TGTGCCAGCTCACCACCCCGACAGGGGACATTGAACACTGAAGCTTTCTTT; CDR3aa: CASSPPRQGTLNTEAFF
v_gene: TRBV5-1; abundance: -; j_gene: TRBJ2-2; d_gene: TRBD1; CDR3nt: TGCGCCAGCAGCCGCAAAACCAGGACAGGGGCGGACACCGGGGAGCTGTTTTTT; CDR3aa: CASSRKTRTGADTGELFF
v_gene: TRBV19; abundance: -; j_gene: TRBJ2-5; d_gene: -; CDR3nt: TGTGCCACCAGAAAGGGCGGGGCGGGGGAGACCCAGTACTTC; CDR3aa: CATRKGGAGETQYF
v_gene: TRBV15; abundance: -; j_gene: TRBJ2-7; d_gene: -; CDR3nt: TGTGCCACCAGCAGAGGCGGACAACTCTACGAGCAGTACTTC; CDR3aa: CATSRGGQLYEQYF
v_gene: TRBV5-1; abundance: -; j_gene: TRBJ1-2; d_gene: TRBD1; CDR3nt: TGCGCCAGCAGCCGGCGGACAGGAGGCTATGGCTACACCTTC; CDR3aa: CASSRRTGGYGYTF
v_gene: TRBV30; abundance: -; j_gene: TRBJ2-4; d_gene: -; CDR3nt: TGTGCCTGGAGTTTGGGGGCCCCAGGCATTCAGTACTTC; CDR3aa: CAWSLGAPGIQYF
v_gene: TRBV2; abundance: -; j_gene: TRBJ2-5; d_gene: -; CDR3nt: TGTGCCAGCAATCCGCGCCTCGCTCGGACCCAGTACTTC; CDR3aa: CASNPRLARTQYF
v_gene: TRBV18; abundance: once; j_gene: TRBJ1-2; d_gene: -; CDR3nt: TGTGCCAGCTCACCCCAGCCGGGACTCGACTATGGCTACACCTTC; CDR3aa: CASSPQPGLDYGYTF
v_gene: TRBV7-2; abundance: -; j_gene: TRBJ2-2; d_gene: -; CDR3nt: TGTGCCAGCAGCTTAGCGTTGAGTGGCACCGGGGAGCTGTTTTTT; CDR3aa: CASSLALSGTGELFF
v_gene: TRBV18; abundance: -; j_gene: TRBJ1-4; d_gene: -; CDR3nt: TGTGCCAGCTCACCTCAAACGACTAATGAAAAACTGTTTTTT; CDR3aa: CASSPQTTNEKLFF
v_gene: TRBV27; abundance: -; j_gene: TRBJ2-3; d_gene: -; CDR3nt: TGTGCCAGCTCCCCTCAGGGCGGTGCGGATACGCAGTATTTT; CDR3aa: CASSPQGGADTQYF
v_gene: TRBV5-1; abundance: -; j_gene: TRBJ2-5; d_gene: -; CDR3nt: TGCGCCAGCAGGGAACGAGAGACCCAGTACTTC; CDR3aa: CASRERETQYF
v_gene: TRBV5-1; abundance: -; j_gene: TRBJ2-1; d_gene: -; CDR3nt: TGCGCCAGCAGCTCAGAGGGGGACCTTCGCTACAATGAGCAGTTCTTC; CDR3aa: CASSSEGDLRYNEQFF
v_gene: TRBV2; abundance: -; j_gene: TRBJ2-7; d_gene: TRBD2; CDR3nt: TGTGCCAGCAGTGTCACTAGCGGGGTTAGGGAGCAGTACTTC; CDR3aa: CASSVTSGVREQYF
v_gene: TRBV7-9; abundance: -; j_gene: TRBJ1-2; d_gene: -; CDR3nt: TGTGCCAGCAGCTTAGGAGGGGGTGGCTACACCTTC; CDR3aa: CASSLGGGGYTF
v_gene: TRBV25-1; abundance: -; j_gene: TRBJ2-7; d_gene: TRBD1; CDR3nt: TGTGCCAGCAGTGGTGACAGGGGAAGTAGGGAGCAGTACTTC; CDR3aa: CASSGDRGSREQYF
v_gene: TRBV6-5; abundance: -; j_gene: TRBJ1-3; d_gene: -; CDR3nt: TGTGCCAGCAGTTACTCGAAAAGCTCTGGAAACACCATATATTTT; CDR3aa: CASSYSKSSGNTIYF
v_gene: TRBV7-2; abundance: -; j_gene: TRBJ1-2; d_gene: -; CDR3nt: TGTGCCAGCAGCTTAATCGACCGTAGGGGATCCGGCTACACCTTC; CDR3aa: CASSLIDRRGSGYTF
v_gene: TRBV6-5; abundance: -; j_gene: TRBJ2-7; d_gene: TRBD1; CDR3nt: TGTGCCAGCAGCCTGACAGGGGGCTCCTACGAGCAGTACTTC; CDR3aa: CASSLTGGSYEQYF
v_gene: TRBV5-1; abundance: -; j_gene: TRBJ2-4; d_gene: -; CDR3nt: TGCGCCAGCAGCCCGGAATCCCTAGCCAAAAACATTCAGTACTTC; CDR3aa: CASSPESLAKNIQYF
v_gene: TRBV6-5; abundance: -; j_gene: TRBJ1-2; d_gene: -; CDR3nt: TGTGCCAGCAGTTTTTCGGGACAATTTATGACCTATGGCTACACCTTC; CDR3aa: CASSFSGQFMTYGYTF
v_gene: TRBV11-1; abundance: -; j_gene: TRBJ1-1; d_gene: -; CDR3nt: TGTGCCAGCAGCTTCAACCGGGATGCTCTAATCGGCGCTGAAGCTTTCTTT; CDR3aa: CASSFNRDALIGAEAFF
v_gene: TRBV5-1; abundance: -; j_gene: TRBJ1-1; d_gene: -; CDR3nt: TGCGCCAGCAGCTTTGGGGGCCTGAACACTGAAGCTTTCTTT; CDR3aa: CASSFGGLNTEAFF
v_gene: TRBV10-3; abundance: -; j_gene: TRBJ1-2; d_gene: -; CDR3nt: TGTGCCATCAGTAGGACAGTCTATGGCTACACCTTC; CDR3aa: CAISRTVYGYTF
v_gene: TRBV10-1; abundance: few; j_gene: TRBJ1-1; d_gene: -; CDR3nt: TGCGCCAGCAGTGAGTCGAAGGGGCCCCGGAACACTGAAGCTTTCTTT; CDR3aa: CASSESKGPRNTEAFF
v_gene: TRBV19; abundance: -; j_gene: TRBJ1-1; d_gene: TRBD1; CDR3nt: TGTGCCAGTAGAAGTGGACAGGGCTTTGGGAGGAGGGCTGAAGCTTTCTTT; CDR3aa: CASRSGQGFGRRAEAFF
v_gene: TRBV2; abundance: -; j_gene: TRBJ2-4; d_gene: -; CDR3nt: TGTGCCAGCGGCTTGGCCAAAAACATTCAGTACTTC; CDR3aa: CASGLAKNIQYF
v_gene: TRBV7-9; abundance: -; j_gene: TRBJ1-2; d_gene: -; CDR3nt: TGTGCCAGCAGCTCCGTCAGGGGCCGCGGGGCGAATAACTATGGCTACACCTTC; CDR3aa: CASSSVRGRGANNYGYTF
v_gene: TRBV7-3; abundance: -; j_gene: TRBJ2-6; d_gene: -; CDR3nt: TGTGCCAGCAGCAGCAACAGTGCTGGGGCCAACGTCCTGACTTTC; CDR3aa: CASSSNSAGANVLTF
v_gene: TRBV2; abundance: few; j_gene: TRBJ1-2; d_gene: -; CDR3nt: TGTGCCTCCCGCAACGGGCAGGTACTTATCAACTATGGCTACACCTTC; CDR3aa: CASRNGQVLINYGYTF
v_gene: TRBV6-5; abundance: -; j_gene: TRBJ1-5; d_gene: TRBD1; CDR3nt: TGTGCCAGCAGTTACCGACAGGGTGAACAGCCCCAGCATTTT; CDR3aa: CASSYRQGEQPQHF
v_gene: TRBV14; abundance: -; j_gene: TRBJ2-7; d_gene: -; CDR3nt: TGTGCCAGCAGCCGCCACCCCATTGAGCAGTACTTC; CDR3aa: CASSRHPIEQYF
v_gene: TRBV6-6; abundance: few; j_gene: TRBJ1-1; d_gene: -; CDR3nt: TGTGCCAGCAGTTACCGACCCCCCCTCTCCAACACTGAAGCTTTCTTT; CDR3aa: CASSYRPPLSNTEAFF
v_gene: TRBV6-6; abundance: -; j_gene: TRBJ1-1; d_gene: -; CDR3nt: TGTGCCAGCAGTTCAAACAGGGAAGCTTTCTTT; CDR3aa: CASSSNREAFF
v_gene: TRBV9; abundance: -; j_gene: TRBJ1-1; d_gene: -; CDR3nt: TGTGCCAGCAGTGACCCGGCGAGCGGAACTGAAGCTTTCTTT; CDR3aa: CASSDPASGTEAFF
v_gene: TRBV18; abundance: once; j_gene: TRBJ2-1; d_gene: -; CDR3nt: TGTGCCAGCTCACCAATGAGTAGTAGCCACAATGAGCAGTTCTTC; CDR3aa: CASSPMSSSHNEQFF